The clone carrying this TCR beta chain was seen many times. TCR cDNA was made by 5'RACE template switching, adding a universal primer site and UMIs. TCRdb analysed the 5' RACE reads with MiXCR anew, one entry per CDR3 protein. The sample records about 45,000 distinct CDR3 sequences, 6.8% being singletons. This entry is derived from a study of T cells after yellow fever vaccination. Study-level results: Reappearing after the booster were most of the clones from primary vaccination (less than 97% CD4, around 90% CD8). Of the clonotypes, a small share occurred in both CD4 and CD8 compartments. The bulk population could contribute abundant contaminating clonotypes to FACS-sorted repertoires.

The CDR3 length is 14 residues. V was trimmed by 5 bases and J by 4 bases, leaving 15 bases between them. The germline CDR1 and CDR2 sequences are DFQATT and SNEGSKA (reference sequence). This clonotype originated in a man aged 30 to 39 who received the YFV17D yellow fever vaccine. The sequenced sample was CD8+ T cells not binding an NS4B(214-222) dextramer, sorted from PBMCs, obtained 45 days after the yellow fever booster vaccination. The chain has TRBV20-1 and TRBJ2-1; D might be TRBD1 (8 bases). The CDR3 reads CSAPGQGGYNEQFF. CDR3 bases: TGCAGTGCTCCAGGACAGGGAGGGTACAATGAGCAGTTCTTC.